This T cell receptor beta chain appears in the sequencing data of a study of cytomegalovirus exposure and HLA in healthy donors. About the research overall: An early data release held tens of millions of unique TCRs from HLA-typed donors.

Study findings and constraints: Accurate prediction of most subjects' HLA-A and HLA-B alleles from TCR beta sequences was reported.

CDR1 GTSNPN and CDR2 SVGIG come from the germline V gene (reference sequence). The CDR3 is 15 residues long. The ends were cut back, 1 base at V and 4 bases at J, with 15 bases in the middle. The table lists this clone with a few counts. Its antigen is still unknown. PCR amplification relied on 60 Vbeta primers (plus 13 Jbeta primers). The data were produced by immunoSEQ multiplex PCR, yet TCRdb's version contains in-frame clones alone and is incomplete. The sample includes 100,000 or so clones, 55% to 65% of them seen just once. This TCR was sampled from a man aged 30 to 39 in good health and CMV-seropositive. The gene calls are TRBV30 and TRBJ2-3; tentatively, D is TRBD1 (6 bases). Sequenced sample: PBMCs. The CDR3 loop is CAWSATGFLSDTQYF. CDR3 bases: TGTGCCTGGAGTGCTACAGGGTTCCTCTCAGATACGCAGTATTTT.